The 28 T cell receptor beta chains listed next were all sequenced from one sample in a study of blood T cell repertoires in COVID-19. Produced via immunoSEQ multiplex PCR; TCRdb's table is partial and in-frame only. The sample includes some 320,000 clones, 85% of them seen just once. Input material: PBMCs or T cells enriched from blood (not recorded which). These receptors were taken from a woman younger than 45 who had been exposed to COVID-19.

The V gene is TRBV5-6, the J gene TRBJ2-1; TRBD2 aligns across 12 bases. The CDR3 consists of 17 residues. J lost 6 bases, V lost 0 bases, and 7 bases had no gene match. The germline gives CDR1 SGHDT, CDR2 YYEEEE. The CDR3 spells CASSLEITSGRRNEQFF. The CDR3, as DNA: TGTGCCAGCAGCTTGGAGATCACTAGCGGGAGGCGCAATGAGCAGTTCTTC.

This chain links TRBV29-1 with TRBJ2-1; 10 nucleotides align to TRBD1. This CDR3 has 13 residues. V lost 4 bases and J lost 3; bases outside the gene matches: 0. Germline-derived CDR1 and CDR2 are SQVTM and ANQGSEA. CDR3 in DNA: TGCAGCGTTGGGACAGGGGGCTACAATGAGCAGTTCTTC. Translation gives CSVGTGGYNEQFF.

This chain uses TRBV5-4 with TRBJ1-2; the D gene is possibly TRBD1 (5 bases). The V end was cut by 3 bases, the J end by 7 bases, with 13 bases between. CDR1 and CDR2 from the germline V gene are SGHNT and YYREEE (reference sequence). The CDR3 has 13 amino acids. CDR3 in amino acids: CASSWGGEFGYTF. DNA of the CDR3: TGTGCCAGCAGCTGGGGGGGTGAATTTGGCTACACCTTC.

The chain employs TRBV4-3 and TRBJ1-1, with D perhaps TRBD1 (5 bases). Germline V gene data show CDR1 as LGHNA and CDR2 as YSLEER. V lost 1 base and J lost 4, with 10 bases in between. The CDR3 contains 14 residues. CDR3 sequence reads: CASSQGRVSTEAFF. The CDR3 DNA is TGCGCCAGCAGCCAAGGCAGGGTAAGCACTGAAGCTTTCTTT.

V usage is TRBV7-2 and J usage is TRBJ2-5, with 7 bases fitting TRBD1. V lost 1 base, J lost 4 bases, and 12 bases stayed unmatched. This CDR3 comprises 17 residues. CDR1 SGHTA and CDR2 FQGNSA come from the germline V gene. This chain's CDR3 is CASSLDDPGGTRETQYF. CDR3 nucleotides: TGTGCCAGCAGCTTAGATGACCCAGGGGGAACAAGAGAGACCCAGTACTTC. Full variable domain (outside the CDR3, taken from reference TRBV7-2 and TRBJ2-5): GAGVSQSPSNKVTEKGKDVELRCDPISGHTALYWYRQSLGQGLEFLIYFQGNSAPDKSGLPSDRFSAERTGGSVSTLTIQRTQQEDSAVYLCASSLDDPGGTRETQYFGPGTRLLVL.

The genes are TRBV19 and TRBJ1-1, with D possibly matching TRBD1 (5 bases). Germline lookup yields CDR1 LNHDA and CDR2 SQIVND (reference sequence). Trimming removed 6 bases from V and 5 bases from J, with 10 bases in between. CDR3 length: 12 residues. CDR3 region: CASRLRGTEAFF. CDR3 DNA: TGTGCCAGTAGGCTAAGGGGAACTGAAGCTTTCTTT.

CDR3 DNA sequence: TGTGCCAGCAGTTCGGGGGGGCCCGGGACAGAAGCTTTCTTT. Its protein product is CASSSGGPGTEAFF. V is TRBV28 and J is TRBJ1-1; possibly TRBD1 for D (6 bases). Per germline, CDR1 MDHEN and CDR2 SYDVKM. Trimming stripped 4 bases from V and 8 bases from J, with 17 bases between. The CDR3 is 14 amino acids.

The V call is TRBV6-2 or TRBV6-3, the J call TRBJ2-7; maybe TRBD1 (5 bases). The germline V gene encodes CDR1 MNHEY and CDR2 SVGEGT. Trimming cost V 4 bases and J 5 bases, with 9 bases left between them. The CDR3 has 12 residues. CDR3 bases: TGTGCCAGCAGTTCTTCAGGGCACGAGCAGTACTTC. Its protein is CASSSSGHEQYF.

V gene TRBV6-1 combines with J gene TRBJ1-2; the match to TRBD1 covers 7 bases. Per germline, CDR1 MNHNS and CDR2 SASEGT. With 2 bases clipped from V and 7 bases from J, the junction kept 13 bases outside the gene matches. The CDR3 is 16 residues long. The CDR3 spells CASSERRGTGVLGYTF. The CDR3, as DNA: TGTGCCAGCAGTGAACGTCGAGGCACAGGGGTCCTTGGCTACACCTTC.

This clone was detected only once. The chain links TRBV6-4 to TRBJ2-1; D perhaps matches TRBD1 (6 bases). Per germline, CDR1 MRHNA and CDR2 SNTAGT. The CDR3 extends over 12 amino acids. The V and J ends lost 8 bases and 4 bases respectively, with 9 bases between them. CDR3 protein: CASRDIYNEQFF. The CDR3 nucleotides are TGTGCCAGCCGGGACATATACAATGAGCAGTTCTTC.

This clone came up a few times. The V call is TRBV19, the J call TRBJ1-5, with a possible D match to TRBD1 (6 bases). Trimming shortened V by 6 bases and J by 7 bases, and 10 bases separated the two germline ends. This CDR3 has 12 amino acids. From germline, CDR1 is LNHDA and CDR2 SQIVND (reference sequence). The CDR3 here is CASSRGEQPQHF. In DNA form, the CDR3 reads TGTGCCAGTAGCAGGGGTGAACAGCCCCAGCATTTT.

The table lists this clone with a few counts. The chain uses TRBV10-3 and TRBJ2-3; TRBD1 agrees at 7 bases. This CDR3 comprises 15 residues. Trimming cost V 6 bases and J 5 bases; bases outside gene matches: 11. The germline V gene has CDR1 ENHRY and CDR2 SYGVKD. Here the CDR3 reads CAISGTVGKEDTQYF. The CDR3 nucleotides read TGTGCCATCAGCGGGACAGTGGGAAAAGAAGATACGCAGTATTTT.

This sequence joins TRBV4-3 and TRBJ1-2; maybe TRBD1 (5 bases). The CDR3 has 14 amino acids. Germline loops: CDR1 LGHNA, CDR2 YSLEER. With 1 base removed from V and 7 bases from J, the gap between germline ends came to 13 bases. CDR3 residues: CASSQANSGFGYTF. As DNA, the CDR3 is TGCGCCAGCAGCCAAGCTAATTCAGGGTTTGGCTACACCTTC.

The V call is TRBV5-5, the J call TRBJ1-3, with 9 bases aligning to TRBD1. Germline CDR1 and CDR2: SGHKS and YYEKEE (reference sequence). V lost 4 bases to trimming and J lost 0 bases; unmatched junction nucleotides: 5. This CDR3 has 16 amino acids. CDR3 nucleotide sequence: TGTGCCAGCAGCACCACAGGGGGCGACTCTGGAAACACCATATATTTT. This codes for CASSTTGGDSGNTIYF.

The V gene is TRBV19, the J gene TRBJ1-3, with D uncertain. V lost 5 bases and J 0 bases, leaving 11 bases between the germline ends. This CDR3 contains 15 residues. The germline gives CDR1 LNHDA, CDR2 SQIVND (reference sequence). The CDR3, as DNA: TGTGCCAGTAGTCCCGCGGATCTCTCTGGAAACACCATATATTTT. This codes for CASSPADLSGNTIYF.

CDR3 in DNA: TGTGCCAGTAGTCTACCACGCTCGGATACGCAGTATTTT. This sequence encodes CASSLPRSDTQYF. V usage is TRBV19 and J usage is TRBJ2-3; D is ambiguous. CDR3 length: 13 residues. In germline, CDR1 is LNHDA, CDR2 SQIVND (reference sequence). V gave up 5 bases and J gave up 6 bases, with 12 bases separating them.

The chain joins TRBV7-2 to TRBJ2-3, with 7 bases lining up with TRBD1. The CDR3 covers 11 residues. V lost 5 bases, J lost 14 bases, and 7 bases stayed unmatched. The germline CDR1 and CDR2 sequences are SGHTA and FQGNSA. The CDR3: CASSLDRLGYF. The CDR3 bases are TGTGCCAGCAGCCTGGACAGGTTGGGGTATTTT.

The rearrangement uses TRBV6-5 and TRBJ2-7, with D maybe TRBD2 (6 bases). Deletions cut 6 bases from V and 3 bases from J, with 18 bases between. Germline CDR1 is MNHEY and CDR2 is SVGAGI. CDR3 size: 15 residues. The CDR3 DNA follows: TGTGCCAGCAGGGAGGGGTCTGTGAATGGCTACGAGCAGTACTTC. This codes for CASREGSVNGYEQYF.

The chain joins TRBV28 to TRBJ1-1; no clear D gene. This CDR3 has 13 amino acids. Germline V gene lookup returns CDR1 MDHEN and CDR2 SYDVKM. V lost 5 bases to trimming and J lost 5 bases, with 12 bases between them. The CDR3 DNA reads as TGTGCCAGCAGTCACAACACTAGGACTGAAGCTTTCTTT. This codes for CASSHNTRTEAFF. Drawing the rest from reference TRBV28 and TRBJ1-1, the complete variable domain is DVKVTQSSRYLVKRTGEKVFLECVQDMDHENMFWYRQDPGLGLRLIYFSYDVKMKEKGDIPEGYSVSREKKERFSLILESASTNQTSMYLCASSHNTRTEAFFGQGTRLTVV.

This clone turned up a few times. The gene calls are TRBV3-1 (or the pseudogene TRBV3-2) and TRBJ1-2; D is perhaps TRBD1 (6 bases). Trimming cost V 1 base and J 5 bases, with 17 bases left between them. Germline V gives CDR1 LGHDT, CDR2 YNNKEL (reference sequence). The CDR3 length is 16 residues. DNA of the CDR3: TGTGCCAGCAGCCAAGTTCTCGGGAACAGGGATTATGGCTACACCTTC. Residues: CASSQVLGNRDYGYTF.

The chain combines TRBV5-1 with TRBJ2-2, with 7 positions matching TRBD2. The CDR3 covers 15 residues. Looked up from germline, CDR1 is SGHRS and CDR2 is YFSETQ. After removal of 8 bases from V and 1 base from J, the junction contained 8 bases not matched to a gene. Written as DNA, the CDR3 is TGCGCCAGTAGGCGGGAGTACATGAACACCGGGGAGCTGTTTTTT. Translated, it gives CASRREYMNTGELFF.

V usage is TRBV11-1 and J usage is TRBJ2-5; weak D call: TRBD2 (5 bases). V was clipped by 0 bases and J by 7 bases, with 12 bases between them. CDR1 is SGHAT, CDR2 FQDESV, per germline (reference sequence). The CDR3 consists of 14 residues. The DNA for the CDR3 is TGTGCCAGCAGCTTAGCGGGAGCCGTGGGGACCCAGTACTTC. Amino acids: CASSLAGAVGTQYF. The full variable domain, its missing parts supplied by reference TRBV11-1 and TRBJ2-5, is EAEVAQSPRYKITEKSQAVAFWCDPISGHATLYWYRQILGQGPELLVQFQDESVVDDSQLPKDRFSAERLKGVDSTLKIQPAELGDSAMYLCASSLAGAVGTQYFGPGTRLLVL.

The chain employs TRBV3-1 (or the pseudogene TRBV3-2) and TRBJ2-3; the D is unclear. Trimming took 0 bases from V and 0 from J, leaving 13 bases between them. This CDR3 is built from 17 residues. Germline assignment: CDR1 LGHDT and CDR2 YNNKEL (reference sequence). CDR3: CASSQDGWAKSTDTQYF. DNA of the CDR3: TGTGCCAGCAGCCAAGATGGATGGGCGAAAAGCACAGATACGCAGTATTTT.

The table lists this clone with a count of one. The J gene is TRBJ2-1, the V gene TRBV30; D ambiguous. From germline, CDR1 is GTSNPN and CDR2 SVGIG (reference sequence). The CDR3 sequence is 14 residues long. Deletions cut 0 bases from V and 3 bases from J, with 9 bases between. The CDR3 bases are TGTGCCTGGAGTGTAAAGCTTGGCTACAATGAGCAGTTCTTC. Translating gives CAWSVKLGYNEQFF.

This clone was recorded only once. V and J are TRBV9 and TRBJ2-1, with 10 bases identical to TRBD2. This CDR3 region has 16 residues. V was clipped by 0 bases and J by 4 bases; unmatched bases: 4. Germline CDR1 reads SGDLS; CDR2 reads YYNGEE. The CDR3 DNA reads as TGTGCCAGCAGCGTAGCCCTAGCGGGAGAATACAATGAGCAGTTCTTC. Protein sequence: CASSVALAGEYNEQFF.

As to this clone: Given a much more abundant clone one base away, this may be a read error. The J gene is TRBJ2-7, the V gene TRBV2; 11 positions match TRBD2. Germline assignment: CDR1 SNHLY and CDR2 FYNNEI. The CDR3 is made up of 14 amino acids. Losses at the gene ends were 6 bases for V and 2 bases for J; bases not matched to a gene: 3. CDR3 sequence (DNA): TGTGCCAGCAGCGCTAGCGGGAGGACCTACGAGCAGTACTTC. This translates into CASSASGRTYEQYF.

This chain uses TRBV6-1 with TRBJ1-2, with a tentative D call TRBD1 (5 bases). Germline V lookup: CDR1 MNHNS, CDR2 SASEGT. The CDR3 spans 13 residues. V shed 2 bases and J shed 8 bases, with 12 bases lying between them. CDR3 sequence: CASSEMWTRGYTF. DNA for the CDR3: TGTGCCAGCAGTGAAATGTGGACACGGGGCTACACCTTC.

The chain joins TRBV24-1 to TRBJ1-2, with 8 positions matching TRBD1. The ends lost 6 bases at V and 5 bases at J; junction bases unmatched: 4. The germline gives CDR1 KGHDR, CDR2 SFDVKD. This CDR3 is built from 13 residues. For the CDR3, the DNA is TGTGCCACCAGTTCAGGGGGCATTTATGGCTACACCTTC. It translates to CATSSGGIYGYTF.